Following are 22 T cell receptor beta chains from one sample sequenced in a study of T cells in Graves' hyperthyroidism and ophthalmopathy. Using RNA transcripts as the source, TCR beta CDR3 regions were amplified. The HTBI primer set was used in a first-round RT-PCR of the TCR CDR3. TCRdb called the multiplex PCR reads again in MiXCR, with one record for every CDR3 protein. The sample has some 720,000 distinct CDR3 sequences, over 15% seen once. The sample was blood. Source of these receptors: a man aged 18 to 35 with Graves' hyperthyroidism.

The chain combines TRBV2 with TRBJ1-2, with D possibly TRBD1 on 5 matching bases. Germline V gene lookup returns CDR1 SNHLY and CDR2 FYNNEI. CDR3 length: 14 residues. Trimming shortened V by 2 bases and J by 4 bases, and 11 bases separated the two germline ends. DNA of the CDR3: TGTGCCAGCAGTGAAACATCAGGGCCCTATGGCTACACCTTC. Amino acid sequence: CASSETSGPYGYTF.

This clonotype was counted at least ten times. The chain is built from TRBV30 and TRBJ2-1; D may be TRBD2 (6 bases). V lost 5 bases to trimming and J lost 4 bases, with 15 bases between them. Germline V lookup: CDR1 GTSNPN, CDR2 SVGIG (reference sequence). The CDR3 is made up of 14 amino acids. For the CDR3, the DNA is TGTGCCTGGGGTAGGGGACTGGGTTACAATGAGCAGTTCTTC. Protein: CAWGRGLGYNEQFF.

This clonotype was seen only a few times. The rearrangement uses TRBV20-1 and TRBJ2-1, with 13 bases lining up with TRBD2. Germline loops: CDR1 DFQATT, CDR2 SNEGSKA (reference sequence). The length of the CDR3 is 17 residues. With 4 bases clipped from V and 4 bases from J, the junction kept 10 bases outside the gene matches. The CDR3 loop reads CSATLAGGLGGYNEQFF. CDR3 sequence (DNA): TGCAGTGCTACACTAGCGGGAGGGCTCGGGGGATACAATGAGCAGTTCTTC.

Comments on this clonotype: As the CDR3 is not closed by the conserved phenylalanine or tryptophan, this likely results from a read error. This sequence joins TRBV12-3 or TRBV12-4 and TRBJ1-1; D is possibly TRBD1 (6 bases). V lost 2 bases and J 4 bases, leaving 11 bases between the germline ends. The CDR3 is made up of 14 amino acids. The CDR3 sequence: CASSLQGGGTEAFL. Here the CDR3 DNA reads TGTGCCAGCAGTTTACAGGGAGGGGGCACTGAAGCTTTCCTT.

This clonotype was counted many times. J is TRBJ1-5 and V is TRBV28; unclear D gene. This CDR3 is built from 12 residues. Germline CDR1 reads MDHEN; CDR2 reads SYDVKM. V shed 6 bases and J shed 4 bases, with 7 bases lying between them. The CDR3 here is CASSVVNQPQHF. CDR3 DNA sequence: TGTGCCAGCAGCGTCGTTAATCAGCCCCAGCATTTT.

This clonotype showed up just a few times. The chain carries TRBV12-3 or TRBV12-4 and TRBJ1-5, with TRBD1 matching over 10 bases. The J segment lost 7 bases and the V segment lost 7 bases, leaving 7 bases of the junction unmatched. CDR3 length equals 14 residues. CDR3 region: CASTLTGGVQPQHF. The CDR3 DNA sequence: TGTGCCAGCACCTTGACAGGGGGCGTCCAGCCCCAGCATTTT.

This clonotype was seen a few times. The J gene is TRBJ1-2, the V gene TRBV10-3, with D possibly being TRBD1 (6 bases). The CDR3 spans 16 residues. The V end was cut by 0 bases, the J end by 4 bases, with 15 bases between. CDR1 and CDR2 (germline): ENHRY, SYGVKD. Here the CDR3 reads CAISESSQGGTYGYTF. The CDR3 region has the DNA TGTGCCATCAGTGAGTCGAGCCAAGGGGGGACCTATGGCTACACCTTC.

On this clonotype: One junction end disagrees with the germline gene, perhaps due to a read error. V is TRBV7-9 and J is TRBJ1-1, with 7 bases matching TRBD1. This CDR3 has 14 amino acids. Germline CDR1 reads SEHNR; CDR2 reads FQNEAQ (reference sequence). CDR3 nucleotides: TGTGCCAGCAGCTTGACAGGGATAAGCACTGAAGCTCTCTTT. This encodes CASSLTGISTEALF.

This clonotype was counted only a few times. The rearrangement links TRBV2 to TRBJ1-2, with TRBD1 as a possible D gene (5 bases). The CDR3 is made up of 13 amino acids. V lost 6 bases to trimming and J lost 5 bases, with 13 bases between them. The germline V gene has CDR1 SNHLY and CDR2 FYNNEI. In DNA, the CDR3 is TGTGCCAGCAGCCGGGACGACTCTTATGGCTACACCTTC. Residues: CASSRDDSYGYTF.

The chain recombines TRBV18 with TRBJ2-5, with 9 bases lining up with TRBD1. The germline gives CDR1 KGHSH, CDR2 LQKENI. The J segment lost 5 bases and the V segment lost 5 bases, leaving 12 bases of the junction unmatched. The CDR3 consists of 16 residues. The chain's CDR3 is CASSAAGQGSLETQYF. The CDR3 nucleotides read TGTGCCAGCTCAGCAGCGGGACAGGGAAGTCTCGAGACCCAGTACTTC.

The chain carries TRBV5-1 and TRBJ2-1; D uncertain. CDR1 and CDR2 from the germline V gene are SGHRS and YFSETQ. CDR3 size: 14 residues. Trimming took 4 bases from V and 2 from J, leaving 10 bases between them. The CDR3 DNA reads TGCGCCAGCAGCCCAGACCCTCCCTACAATGAGCAGTTCTTC. Its translation: CASSPDPPYNEQFF. Filled out from reference TRBV5-1 and TRBJ2-1, the complete variable domain reads KAGVTQTPRYLIKTRGQQVTLSCSPISGHRSVSWYQQTPGQGLQFLFEYFSETQRNKGNFPGRFSGRQFSNSRSEMNVSTLELGDSALYLCASSPDPPYNEQFFGPGTRLTVL.

The J gene is TRBJ2-7, the V gene TRBV28; 8 nucleotides match TRBD2. In germline, CDR1 is MDHEN, CDR2 SYDVKM. The V segment lost 4 bases and the J segment 4 bases; nucleotides outside the gene matches: 9. The CDR3 runs to 15 residues. The CDR3 sequence is CASSSLRGGQYEQYF. DNA of the CDR3: TGTGCCAGCAGTTCCCTCCGGGGGGGGCAGTACGAGCAGTACTTC.

This clonotype was seen ten or more times. The chain uses TRBV27 and TRBJ1-1; tentative D call: TRBD1 (6 bases). The CDR3 is made up of 14 amino acids. Germline-derived CDR1 and CDR2 are MNHEY and SMNVEV (reference sequence). V was clipped by 1 base and J by 3 bases, with 9 bases between them. The CDR3 is CASSLWGAHTEAFF. For the CDR3, the DNA is TGTGCCAGCAGTTTATGGGGGGCGCACACTGAAGCTTTCTTT.

This CDR3 is CAISGSSGAYNEQFF. CDR3 nucleotides: TGTGCCATCAGTGGGTCCAGCGGGGCTTACAATGAGCAGTTCTTC. V usage is TRBV10-3 and J usage is TRBJ2-1, with 7 nucleotides matching TRBD2. The CDR3 loop spans 15 amino acids. The V and J ends lost 4 bases and 4 bases, in that order; junction bases with no gene match: 7. Per the germline V gene, CDR1 is ENHRY and CDR2 is SYGVKD.

This clonotype was recorded many times. The genes are TRBV28 and TRBJ2-7; possible D gene TRBD1, 6 bases. The CDR3 extends over 15 amino acids. Between the trimmed V and J ends, which lost 2 bases and 2 bases, there was a span of 13 bases. Germline CDR1 is MDHEN and CDR2 is SYDVKM. The CDR3 reads CASSLGQGTTYEQYF. CDR3 sequence (DNA): TGTGCCAGCAGTTTAGGGCAGGGGACGACCTACGAGCAGTACTTC.

This clonotype was counted ten times or more. V usage is TRBV7-9 and J usage is TRBJ2-7; D unresolved. The CDR3 has 14 amino acids. Germline CDR1 is SEHNR and CDR2 is FQNEAQ (reference sequence). V was shortened by 5 bases and J by 1 base, with 12 bases between the two germline ends. CDR3 loop: CASSPSDPSYEQYF. The CDR3 DNA reads as TGTGCCAGCAGCCCATCTGATCCATCCTACGAGCAGTACTTC.

This clonotype was detected many times. The genes are TRBV7-3 and TRBJ2-7, with 12 nucleotides matching TRBD2. Trimming took 5 bases from V and 5 from J; bases not matched to a gene: 4. CDR1 and CDR2 (germline): SGHTA, FQGTGA. CDR3 length: 14 amino acids. In nucleotides, the CDR3 is TGTGCCAGCAGCCCTAGCGGGAGGGACCACGAGCAGTACTTC. It specifies CASSPSGRDHEQYF.

The sample holds a few counts of this clonotype. The V gene is TRBV12-3 or TRBV12-4, the J gene TRBJ1-3; the D gene is possibly TRBD1 (6 bases). Trimming took 7 bases from V and 0 from J, leaving 13 bases between them. The CDR3 is made up of 15 amino acids. CDR3 nucleotides: TGTGCCAGCACTCACCGGACAGTCTCTGGAAACACCATATATTTT. Residues: CASTHRTVSGNTIYF.

This clonotype appeared many times. The chain carries TRBV27 and TRBJ2-1; perhaps TRBD2 as D (5 bases). The germline gives CDR1 MNHEY, CDR2 SMNVEV (reference sequence). V dropped 2 bases and J dropped 6 bases, with 11 bases sitting between them. The length of the CDR3 is 14 residues. The CDR3 nucleotides read TGTGCCAGCAGTTTAATTGTTCGGGGCAATGAGCAGTTCTTC. Encoded protein: CASSLIVRGNEQFF.

The chain is built from TRBV3-1 and TRBJ2-1, with D perhaps matching TRBD2 (6 bases). Between the trimmed V and J ends, which lost 6 bases and 2 bases, there was a span of 8 bases. Germline CDR1 LGHDT, CDR2 YNNKEL (reference sequence). The CDR3 covers 13 residues. This CDR3 is CASRGGAYNEQFF. Here the CDR3 DNA reads TGTGCCAGCAGGGGCGGGGCCTACAATGAGCAGTTCTTC.

This clonotype was observed a few times. The genes are TRBV5-8 and TRBJ2-1, with 7 bases fitting TRBD2. V was clipped by 4 bases and J by 5 bases; unmatched bases: 6. This CDR3 comprises 14 residues. Germline loops: CDR1 SGHTS, CDR2 YDEGEE. CDR3 amino acids: CASSAGVDNNEQFF. The CDR3 DNA is TGTGCCAGCAGCGCGGGAGTCGATAACAATGAGCAGTTCTTC.

This rearrangement joins TRBV7-9 to TRBJ2-7, with a weak D call TRBD2 (5 bases). The germline CDR1 and CDR2 sequences are SEHNR and FQNEAQ (reference sequence). The V and J ends lost 3 bases and 2 bases respectively, with 11 bases between them. This CDR3 spans 14 amino acids. CDR3 sequence reads: CASSFASKTYEQYF. The CDR3 DNA reads as TGTGCCAGCAGCTTCGCTAGCAAGACCTACGAGCAGTACTTC.